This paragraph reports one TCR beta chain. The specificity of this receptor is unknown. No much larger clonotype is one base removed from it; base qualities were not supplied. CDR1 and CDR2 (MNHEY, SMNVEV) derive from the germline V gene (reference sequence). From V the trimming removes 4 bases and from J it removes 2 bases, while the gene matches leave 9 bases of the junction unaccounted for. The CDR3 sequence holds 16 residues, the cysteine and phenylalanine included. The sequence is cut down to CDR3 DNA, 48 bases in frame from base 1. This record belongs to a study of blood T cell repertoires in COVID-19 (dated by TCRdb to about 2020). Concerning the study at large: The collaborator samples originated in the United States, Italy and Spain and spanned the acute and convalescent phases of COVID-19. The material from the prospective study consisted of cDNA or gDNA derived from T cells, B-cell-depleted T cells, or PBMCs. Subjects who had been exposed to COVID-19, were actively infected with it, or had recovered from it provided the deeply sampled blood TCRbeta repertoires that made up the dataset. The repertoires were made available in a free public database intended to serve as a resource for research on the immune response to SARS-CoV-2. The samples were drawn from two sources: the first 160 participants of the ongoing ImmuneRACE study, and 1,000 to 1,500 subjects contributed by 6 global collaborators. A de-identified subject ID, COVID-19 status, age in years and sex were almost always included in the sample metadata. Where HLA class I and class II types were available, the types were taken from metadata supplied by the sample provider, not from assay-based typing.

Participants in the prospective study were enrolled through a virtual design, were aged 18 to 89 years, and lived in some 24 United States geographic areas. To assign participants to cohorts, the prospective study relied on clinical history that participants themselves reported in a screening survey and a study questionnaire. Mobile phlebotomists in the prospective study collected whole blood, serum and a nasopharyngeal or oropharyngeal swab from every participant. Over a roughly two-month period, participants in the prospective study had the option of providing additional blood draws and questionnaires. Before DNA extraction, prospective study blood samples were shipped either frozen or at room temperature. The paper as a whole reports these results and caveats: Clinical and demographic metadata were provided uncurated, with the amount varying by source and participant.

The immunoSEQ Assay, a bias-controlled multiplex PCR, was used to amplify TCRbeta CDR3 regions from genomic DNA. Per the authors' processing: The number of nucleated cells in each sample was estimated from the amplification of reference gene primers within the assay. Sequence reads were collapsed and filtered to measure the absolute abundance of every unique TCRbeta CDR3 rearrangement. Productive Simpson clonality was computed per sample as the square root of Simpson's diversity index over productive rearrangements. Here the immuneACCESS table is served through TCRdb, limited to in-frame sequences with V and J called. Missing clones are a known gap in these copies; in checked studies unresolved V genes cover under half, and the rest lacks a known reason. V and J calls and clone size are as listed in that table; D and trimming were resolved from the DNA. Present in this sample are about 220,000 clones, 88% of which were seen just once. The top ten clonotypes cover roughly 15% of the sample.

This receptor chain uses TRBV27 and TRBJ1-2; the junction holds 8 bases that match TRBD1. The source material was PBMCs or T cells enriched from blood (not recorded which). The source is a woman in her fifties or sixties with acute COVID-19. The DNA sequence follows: TGTGCCAGCAGTTCCAGTCCCGGGACAGGCAACTATGGCTACACCTTC. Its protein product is CASSSSPGTGNYGYTF.